This record looks at one TCR beta chain sequence and its context. Antigen specificity is unknown. CDR1 is SGHDT, CDR2 YYEEEE, per germline. V lost 2 bases, J lost 4 bases, and 12 bases stayed unmatched. The CDR3 is made up of 17 amino acids. This sample was taken from a study of cytomegalovirus exposure and HLA in healthy donors. Overall study findings and caveats: Rarity characterized most TCR sequences, yet some public TCRs appeared in many donors.

PCR employed 60 Vbeta and 13 Jbeta primers. TCRdb's copy holds only in-frame clones and misses some; the assay was immunoSEQ multiplex PCR. The top ten hold 7% to 9% of the sample, which has about 160,000 clones, roughly four fifths seen once. This receptor was taken from a male donor in good health and CMV-seropositive. The sample comprised PBMCs. The rearrangement links TRBV5-6 to TRBJ2-1, with 7 positions matching TRBD1. CDR3 sequence (DNA): TGTGCCAGCAGCTTCGGTCCCGGGACAGATCTTTACAATGAGCAGTTCTTC. Its translation is CASSFGPGTDLYNEQFF.